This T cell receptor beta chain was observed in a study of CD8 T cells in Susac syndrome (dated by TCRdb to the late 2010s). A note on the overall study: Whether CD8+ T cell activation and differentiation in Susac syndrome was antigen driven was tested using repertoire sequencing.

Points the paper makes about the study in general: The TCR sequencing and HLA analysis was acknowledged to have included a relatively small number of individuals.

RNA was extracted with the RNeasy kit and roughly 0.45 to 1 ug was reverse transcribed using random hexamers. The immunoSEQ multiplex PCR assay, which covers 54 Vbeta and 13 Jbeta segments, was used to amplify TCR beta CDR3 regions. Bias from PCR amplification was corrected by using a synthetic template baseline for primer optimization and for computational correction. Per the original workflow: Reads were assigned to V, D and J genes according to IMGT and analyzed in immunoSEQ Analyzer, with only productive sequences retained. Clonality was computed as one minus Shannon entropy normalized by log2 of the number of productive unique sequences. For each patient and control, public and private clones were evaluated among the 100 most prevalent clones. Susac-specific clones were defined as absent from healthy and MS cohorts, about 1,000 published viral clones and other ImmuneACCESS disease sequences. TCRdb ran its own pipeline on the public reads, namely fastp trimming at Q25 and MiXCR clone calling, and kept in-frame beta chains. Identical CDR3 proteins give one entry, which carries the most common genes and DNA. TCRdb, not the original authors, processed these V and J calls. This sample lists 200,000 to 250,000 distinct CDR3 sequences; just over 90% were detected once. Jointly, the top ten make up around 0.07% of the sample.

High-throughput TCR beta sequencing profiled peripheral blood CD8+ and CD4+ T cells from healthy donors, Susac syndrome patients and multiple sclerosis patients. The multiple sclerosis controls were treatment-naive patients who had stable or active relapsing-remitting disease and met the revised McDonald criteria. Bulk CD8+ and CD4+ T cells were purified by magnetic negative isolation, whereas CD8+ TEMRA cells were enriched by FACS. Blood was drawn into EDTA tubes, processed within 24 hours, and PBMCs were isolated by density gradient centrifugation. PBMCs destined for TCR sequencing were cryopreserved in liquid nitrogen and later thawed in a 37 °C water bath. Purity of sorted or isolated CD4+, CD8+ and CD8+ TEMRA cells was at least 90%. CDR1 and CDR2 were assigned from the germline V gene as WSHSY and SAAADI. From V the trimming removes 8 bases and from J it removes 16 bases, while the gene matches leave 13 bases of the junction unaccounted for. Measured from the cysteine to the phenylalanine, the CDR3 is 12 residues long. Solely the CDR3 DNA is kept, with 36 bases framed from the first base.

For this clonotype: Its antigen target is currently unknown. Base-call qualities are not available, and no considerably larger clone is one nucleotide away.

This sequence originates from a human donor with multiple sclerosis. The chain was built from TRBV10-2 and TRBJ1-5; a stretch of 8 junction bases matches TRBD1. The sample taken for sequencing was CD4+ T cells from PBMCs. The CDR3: CASGGTGTGIHF. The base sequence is TGCGCCAGCGGTGGGACCGGGACAGGCATACATTTT.